The sequence of this T cell receptor beta chain was determined in a study of cytomegalovirus exposure and HLA in healthy donors. Profiled with immunoSEQ multiplex PCR; TCRdb holds only in-frame clones, not every one. The data contain 50,000 to 65,000 clones, 90% to 97% of them seen just once; the ten biggest clones take up 1.2%. Germline assignment: CDR1 SGHVS and CDR2 FNYEAQ. CDR3 length: 14 residues. Trimming took off 5 bases at V and 3 bases at J, with 10 bases between the two ends. The J gene is TRBJ1-4, the V gene TRBV7-6; D possibly corresponds to TRBD1 (5 bases). The clonotype was recovered from a woman under 30 in good health and CMV-seronegative. The sample comprised PBMCs. Here the CDR3 DNA reads TGTGCCAGCAGCCCGGGGGGGGCTAATGAAAAACTGTTTTTT. It specifies CASSPGGANEKLFF.